This T cell receptor beta chain was identified during a study of blood T cell repertoires in COVID-19. This CDR3 comprises 14 residues. V lost 1 base to trimming and J lost 5 bases, with 11 bases between them. Study processing details: From reference gene primer amplification, estimates of nucleated cell counts were derived. TCRdb keeps only in-frame clones here, not all; method: immunoSEQ multiplex PCR. The D gene and trimming were derived from the DNA, and the V and J assignments and clone size from that table. The sample has about 400,000 clones; approximately 86% are singletons. Sequenced input: PBMCs or T cells enriched from blood (not recorded which). This receptor was obtained from a woman in her thirties or forties with acute COVID-19. V gene TRBV23-1 combines with J gene TRBJ1-1; D ambiguous. TRBV23-1 falls under the ORF class, with uncertain function. The CDR3 loop reads CASSQLEVGTEAFF. In DNA, the CDR3 is TGCGCCAGCAGTCAATTGGAGGTTGGGACTGAAGCTTTCTTT.